These 30 T cell receptor beta chains originate from one sample sequenced in a study of T cell responses to AZD1222 COVID-19 vaccine. TCRdb's table, derived via immunoSEQ multiplex PCR, lists solely in-frame clones and lacks some. The table records some 130,000 clones, about four fifths of them present only once. Sequencing used peripheral blood, obtained on day 0 of AZD1222 vaccination. The receptors originated from an adult in good health.

In this sample, this clone is medium-sized. This chain joins TRBV6-1 and TRBJ1-6; TRBD1 is a possible D gene (5 bases). This CDR3 comprises 14 residues. V dropped 5 bases and J dropped 5 bases, with 10 bases sitting between them. CDR1 is MNHNS and CDR2 is SASEGT in the germline V gene. For the CDR3, the DNA is TGTGCCAGCAGTCCCCCAGGGAATAATTCACCCCTCCACTTT. This encodes CASSPPGNNSPLHF.

The sample holds a few counts of this clone. This chain connects TRBV3-1 (or the pseudogene TRBV3-2) to TRBJ1-1; no reliable D call. The CDR3 has 11 amino acids. Trimming removed 2 bases at V and 6 bases at J, with 4 bases between. Germline loops: CDR1 LGHDT, CDR2 YNNKEL (reference sequence). The CDR3 region has the DNA TGTGCCAGCAGCCAACAGGCTGAAGCTTTCTTT. Its translation is CASSQQAEAFF.

This rearrangement joins TRBV29-1 to TRBJ2-1; 7 bases are shared with TRBD1. CDR1 is SQVTM, CDR2 ANQGSEA, per germline. This CDR3 region has 15 residues. V dropped 7 bases and J dropped 0; count of bases not matched to a gene: 9. Here the CDR3 reads CSAQGQASSYNEQFF. The CDR3 bases are TGCAGCGCACAAGGACAGGCGAGCTCCTACAATGAGCAGTTCTTC.

This clone was observed a single time. The chain recombines TRBV28 with TRBJ1-2; possibly TRBD1 for D (5 bases). The germline CDR1 and CDR2 sequences are MDHEN and SYDVKM. This CDR3 contains 12 residues. V was trimmed by 6 bases and J by 6 bases, leaving 11 bases between them. CDR3 sequence reads: CASSSGWDGYTF. Written as DNA, the CDR3 is TGTGCCAGCAGCTCAGGGTGGGATGGCTACACCTTC.

This chain uses TRBV5-6 with TRBJ2-1; TRBD2 matches at 9 bases. Trimming removed 3 bases from V and 10 bases from J; junction bases left unmatched: 11. Germline CDR1 reads SGHDT; CDR2 reads YYEEEE. The CDR3 contains 15 residues. The CDR3 sequence is CASSWGGLAGGEQFF. CDR3 nucleotides: TGTGCCAGCAGCTGGGGGGGACTAGCAGGTGGGGAGCAGTTCTTC.

On this clone: No DNA is shown, since the ends of the CDR3 on it are uncertain; the CDR3 is the one TCRdb lists. The chain combines TRBV5-8 with TRBJ2-5. Both ends counted, the CDR3 spans 13 residues. Germline V gene data show CDR1 as SGHTS and CDR2 as YDEGEE. CDR3 sequence: CASTLGFLETQYF.

The chain combines TRBV7-9 with TRBJ1-1, with D maybe TRBD1 (5 bases). The CDR3 consists of 13 residues. Germline V lookup: CDR1 SEHNR, CDR2 FQNEAQ (reference sequence). V gave up 5 bases and J gave up 7 bases, with 14 bases separating them. The CDR3 loop reads CASSPTGRGEAFF. The CDR3 DNA follows: TGTGCCAGCAGCCCAACGGGACGGGGTGAAGCTTTCTTT.

CDR3 region: CASSLNTNVNTEAFF. The DNA for the CDR3 is TGCGCCAGCAGCTTAAATACAAACGTGAACACTGAAGCTTTCTTT. The rearrangement links TRBV5-1 to TRBJ1-1; no firm D call. Per the germline V gene, CDR1 is SGHRS and CDR2 is YFSETQ. The CDR3 loop spans 15 amino acids. V lost 2 bases and J lost 0, with 11 bases in between.

The chain couples TRBV2 to TRBJ1-5; 7 positions match TRBD1. CDR1 and CDR2 (germline): SNHLY, FYNNEI. This CDR3 is 15 amino acids long. V dropped 4 bases and J dropped 1; count of bases not matched to a gene: 4. CDR3 sequence: CASSVQGYSNQPQHF. The CDR3 coding sequence is TGTGCCAGCAGTGTACAGGGGTACAGCAATCAGCCCCAGCATTTT.

V usage is TRBV28 and J usage is TRBJ1-5, with TRBD1 identical over 7 bases. J gave up 6 bases and V 7 bases, and 9 bases lay outside the gene matches. Looked up from germline, CDR1 is MDHEN and CDR2 is SYDVKM. The length of the CDR3 is 14 residues. The CDR3 DNA reads TGTGCCAGCAAAGCTGACAGGGAGGGTCAGCCCCAGCATTTT. Translating gives CASKADREGQPQHF. Looking up the rest from reference TRBV28 and TRBJ1-5 gives the full variable domain: DVKVTQSSRYLVKRTGEKVFLECVQDMDHENMFWYRQDPGLGLRLIYFSYDVKMKEKGDIPEGYSVSREKKERFSLILESASTNQTSMYLCASKADREGQPQHFGDGTRLSIL.

V and J are TRBV6-5 and TRBJ2-7, with unresolved D. V was pared by 3 bases and J by 2 bases, with 8 bases between. The CDR3 contains 13 residues. The germline CDR1 and CDR2 sequences are MNHEY and SVGAGI. The DNA of the CDR3 is TGTGCCAGCAGTTATGGGTGGGCCTACGAGCAGTACTTC. This sequence encodes CASSYGWAYEQYF.

The chain has TRBV19 and TRBJ2-3, with 8 bases aligning to TRBD2. The CDR3 has 14 residues. Germline V gives CDR1 LNHDA, CDR2 SQIVND (reference sequence). The J segment lost 6 bases and the V segment lost 3 bases, leaving 5 bases of the junction unmatched. The CDR3 region is CASSIRGGGDTQYF. The CDR3 region has the DNA TGTGCCAGTAGTATTCGGGGGGGAGGGGATACGCAGTATTTT.

This rearrangement joins TRBV4-1 to TRBJ2-3; D perhaps matches TRBD1 (5 bases). The CDR3 extends over 20 amino acids. Germline V lookup: CDR1 MGHRA, CDR2 YSYEKL. The V end lost 0 bases, the J end lost 0 bases, and 22 bases lay between the germline ends. The CDR3 DNA is TGCGCCAGCAGCCAAGATCCCGGGTCCAAGACAGCCCTGAGCACAGATACGCAGTATTTT. This encodes CASSQDPGSKTALSTDTQYF.

V is TRBV30 and J is TRBJ2-5, with D possibly TRBD2 on 6 matching bases. Germline CDR1 reads GTSNPN; CDR2 reads SVGIG (reference sequence). There are 17 residues in the CDR3. Trimming cost V 0 bases and J 3 bases, with 20 bases left between them. The CDR3, as DNA: TGTGCCTGGAGTGTACTGTGGGGGGTAGCGGTCAAAGAGACCCAGTACTTC. Translated, it gives CAWSVLWGVAVKETQYF.

The chain employs TRBV12-3 or TRBV12-4 and TRBJ2-7, with 7 bases identical to TRBD1. The CDR3 has 11 residues. Trimming at V came to 3 bases and at J to 10 bases, leaving 3 bases not matched to a gene. In DNA form, the CDR3 reads TGTGCCAGCAGTTTGGGACAGCAACAGTACTTC. Protein product: CASSLGQQQYF.

The gene calls are TRBV5-1 and TRBJ1-1; TRBD1 aligns across 7 bases. Germline CDR1 is SGHRS and CDR2 is YFSETQ. The CDR3 covers 14 residues. The V and J ends lost 2 bases and 6 bases, in that order; junction bases with no gene match: 7. CDR3: CASSLTGAVAEAFF. CDR3 nucleotides: TGCGCCAGCAGCTTAACAGGGGCGGTAGCTGAAGCTTTCTTT.

V gene TRBV5-1 combines with J gene TRBJ2-7; 9 bases agree with TRBD1. The V segment lost 4 bases and the J segment 2 bases; nucleotides outside the gene matches: 10. This CDR3 contains 16 residues. Germline loops: CDR1 SGHRS, CDR2 YFSETQ. The CDR3 DNA follows: TGCGCCAGCAGCGATATTGGGACAGGGCTTACCTACGAGCAGTACTTC. The encoded protein is CASSDIGTGLTYEQYF. Full variable domain (outside the CDR3, taken from reference TRBV5-1 and TRBJ2-7): KAGVTQTPRYLIKTRGQQVTLSCSPISGHRSVSWYQQTPGQGLQFLFEYFSETQRNKGNFPGRFSGRQFSNSRSEMNVSTLELGDSALYLCASSDIGTGLTYEQYFGPGTRLTVT.

CDR3 amino acids: CASSFWNEKLFF. The DNA of the CDR3 is TGTGCCAGCAGTTTCTGGAATGAAAAACTGTTTTTT. This chain uses TRBV28 with TRBJ1-4, with D unclear. The CDR3 totals 12 residues. CDR1 is MDHEN, CDR2 SYDVKM, per germline. V was pared by 3 bases and J by 5 bases, with 4 bases between. The full variable domain, with the rest looked up from reference TRBV28 and TRBJ1-4, is DVKVTQSSRYLVKRTGEKVFLECVQDMDHENMFWYRQDPGLGLRLIYFSYDVKMKEKGDIPEGYSVSREKKERFSLILESASTNQTSMYLCASSFWNEKLFFGSGTQLSVL.

This clone was picked up a small number of times. This rearrangement joins TRBV6-6 to TRBJ1-1; the D is unclear. The germline gives CDR1 MNHNY, CDR2 SVGAGI (reference sequence). Trimming took 8 bases from V and 1 from J, leaving 8 bases between them. This CDR3 has 12 residues. The CDR3 region is CASVKENTEAFF. The CDR3 DNA is TGTGCCAGCGTCAAAGAGAACACTGAAGCTTTCTTT.

V gene TRBV6-2 or TRBV6-3 combines with J gene TRBJ1-3, with a possible D match to TRBD1 (5 bases). With 4 bases removed from V and 3 bases from J, the gap between germline ends came to 16 bases. Germline V gene data show CDR1 as MNHEY and CDR2 as SVGEGT. The CDR3 runs 16 residues. The CDR3 is CASSSGALAGGNTIYF. The DNA of the CDR3 is TGTGCCAGCAGTTCCGGGGCCTTAGCCGGTGGAAACACCATATATTTT.

This chain uses TRBV18 with TRBJ1-2; 9 bases match TRBD1. Germline V gene sequence: CDR1 KGHSH, CDR2 LQKENI. This CDR3 is 15 amino acids long. V shed 6 bases, J shed 0 bases, and the junction held 5 bases outside the gene matches. The CDR3 is CASSGTGLSNYGYTF. In nucleotides, the CDR3 is TGTGCCAGCTCCGGGACAGGGCTTTCTAACTATGGCTACACCTTC.

This sequence joins TRBV18 and TRBJ1-4; possible D gene TRBD1, 5 bases. The CDR3 is 14 amino acids. The germline gives CDR1 KGHSH, CDR2 LQKENI. The germline V and J ends were trimmed by 3 bases and 10 bases, with 15 bases remaining between them. This CDR3 reads CASSPPDKTPKLFF. The CDR3 nucleotides are TGTGCCAGCTCACCTCCGGACAAGACGCCAAAACTGTTTTTT.

The chain is built from TRBV6-5 and TRBJ1-1; perhaps TRBD1 as D (5 bases). Germline CDR1 and CDR2: MNHEY and SVGAGI. Trimming pared 5 bases from V and 1 base from J, leaving 11 bases between. The CDR3 runs 14 residues. The CDR3 loop is CASSTGTENTEAFF. CDR3 in DNA: TGTGCCAGCAGTACTGGGACGGAGAACACTGAAGCTTTCTTT.

The chain carries TRBV9 and TRBJ1-4, with 8 positions matching TRBD1. The CDR3 totals 16 residues. V dropped 0 bases and J dropped 5; count of bases not matched to a gene: 6. Germline CDR1 and CDR2: SGDLS and YYNGEE. The CDR3 bases are TGTGCCAGCAGCGTAGGGTCAGGGGGCGCGAATGAAAAACTGTTTTTT. It yields the protein CASSVGSGGANEKLFF.

To note about this clone: Other DNA sequences in this specimen translate into the identical CDR3. The rearrangement links TRBV15 to TRBJ2-3, with 9 bases identical to TRBD2. This CDR3 spans 18 amino acids. Germline loops: CDR1 LNHNV, CDR2 YYDKDF (reference sequence). Trimming removed 3 bases from V and 2 bases from J; junction bases left unmatched: 12. The DNA for the CDR3 is TGTGCCACCAGCAGGGCTATCGGCGGGGGGGCCATCACAGATACGCAGTATTTT. Its translation: CATSRAIGGGAITDTQYF.

The chain employs TRBV5-6 and TRBJ1-5; 7 bases are shared with TRBD1. V trimming: 2 bases; J trimming: 7 bases; junction bases outside the gene matches: 6. Germline loops: CDR1 SGHDT, CDR2 YYEEEE. This CDR3 has 14 amino acids. The chain's CDR3 is CASSFYRGRQPQHF. Written as DNA, the CDR3 is TGTGCCAGCAGCTTTTACAGGGGCAGGCAGCCCCAGCATTTT.

The chain employs TRBV7-2 and TRBJ2-7; TRBD2 aligns across 9 bases. After removal of 5 bases from V and 6 bases from J, the junction contained 8 bases not matched to a gene. This CDR3 has 14 residues. From germline, CDR1 is SGHTA and CDR2 FQGNSA. The CDR3 DNA reads as TGTGCCAGCAGCGCCCTAGCGGGGAGGGGCGAGCAGTACTTC. It is translated as CASSALAGRGEQYF.

The chain recombines TRBV5-4 with TRBJ2-3, with 8 bases lining up with TRBD2. CDR3 length equals 16 residues. Germline trimming cut 4 bases from V and 6 bases from J; bases unmatched to any gene: 13. Germline V CDR1 and CDR2: SGHNT, YYREEE (reference sequence). The CDR3 DNA follows: TGTGCCAGCAGCCCCCGGGGGGGGCACCGAGAGGATACGCAGTATTTT. It specifies CASSPRGGHREDTQYF.

The chain uses TRBV7-2 and TRBJ2-7; D could derive from TRBD1 or TRBD2 (5 bases each). Germline CDR1 is SGHTA and CDR2 is FQGNSA. CDR3 size: 14 residues. V lost 5 bases and J lost 2, with 13 bases in between. CDR3: CASSADKGPYEQYF. In DNA form, the CDR3 reads TGTGCCAGCAGCGCCGACAAGGGACCCTACGAGCAGTACTTC.

V gene TRBV6-5 combines with J gene TRBJ1-6; D gene unclear. The germline V gene encodes CDR1 MNHEY and CDR2 SVGAGI. V was shortened by 1 base and J by 5 bases, with 9 bases between the two germline ends. CDR3 size: 15 residues. CDR3 DNA sequence: TGTGCCAGCAGTTACTATCGGCCGCATAATTCACCCCTCCACTTT. It translates to CASSYYRPHNSPLHF.